What follows are 10 T cell receptor beta chains derived from one specimen sequenced in a study of shared clonotypes between healthy human individuals. Repertoires were generated with immunoSEQ multiplex PCR, while TCRdb's copy carries only in-frame clones and drops some. This table holds fewer than 1.6 million clones, approximately 98.5% found once. Material: naive CD4+ T cells sorted from blood. Subset defined: CD45RA+ positively selected. Receptors were obtained from a man younger than 40 in good health.

The chain carries TRBV4-3 and TRBJ2-7; D unclear. Germline V gene sequence: CDR1 LGHNA, CDR2 YSLEER. This CDR3 has 15 amino acids. The germline V and J ends were trimmed by 1 base and 4 bases, with 14 bases remaining between them. CDR3 in amino acids: CASSQAPGDGYEQYF. The CDR3 nucleotides read TGCGCCAGCAGCCAAGCTCCAGGCGACGGATACGAGCAGTACTTC.

The V gene is TRBV7-2, the J gene TRBJ2-1, with D uncertain. The CDR3 loop spans 13 amino acids. V was clipped by 6 bases and J by 3 bases, with 9 bases between them. Germline assignment: CDR1 SGHTA and CDR2 FQGNSA. The CDR3 loop is CASRYRIYNEQFF. The CDR3 nucleotides read TGTGCCAGCAGGTATAGAATCTACAATGAGCAGTTCTTC. Filled out from reference TRBV7-2 and TRBJ2-1, the complete variable domain reads GAGVSQSPSNKVTEKGKDVELRCDPISGHTALYWYRQSLGQGLEFLIYFQGNSAPDKSGLPSDRFSAERTGGSVSTLTIQRTQQEDSAVYLCASRYRIYNEQFFGPGTRLTVL.

This chain connects TRBV11-2 to TRBJ2-2; no clear D. V was trimmed by 1 base and J by 5 bases, leaving 8 bases between them. Per germline, CDR1 SGHAT and CDR2 FQNNGV. The CDR3 consists of 14 residues. CDR3 DNA: TGTGCCAGCAGCTTAGGGTATCGAACCGGGGAGCTGTTTTTT. This sequence encodes CASSLGYRTGELFF.

The chain combines TRBV18 with TRBJ2-7; 10 bases align to TRBD1. V was clipped by 3 bases and J by 6 bases; unmatched bases: 14. In germline, CDR1 is KGHSH, CDR2 LQKENI. CDR3 length: 17 amino acids. CDR3 region: CASSPGQGRWPVPEQYF. DNA of the CDR3: TGTGCCAGCTCACCGGGACAGGGGCGGTGGCCCGTCCCCGAGCAGTACTTC.

This sequence joins TRBV5-6 and TRBJ1-5; D not certain. Germline V lookup: CDR1 SGHDT, CDR2 YYEEEE. The CDR3 covers 13 residues. The V and J ends lost 4 bases and 5 bases respectively, with 10 bases between them. The CDR3 region has the DNA TGTGCCAGCAGCCGTAGTTACGATCAGCCCCAGCATTTT. It is translated as CASSRSYDQPQHF.

J is TRBJ1-2 and V is TRBV6-1, with 9 bases matching TRBD1. The CDR3 has 14 residues. After removal of 6 bases from V and 8 bases from J, the junction contained 10 bases not matched to a gene. In germline, CDR1 is MNHNS, CDR2 SASEGT. As DNA, the CDR3 is TGTGCCAGCAGCAATACAGGGGGCCAGCGAGGCTACACCTTC. Protein sequence: CASSNTGGQRGYTF.

Of note for this clone: An end of the junction does not agree with germline; a read error may underlie this. The V call is TRBV10-3, the J call TRBJ2-7; D gene ambiguous. The CDR3 length is 12 residues. From germline, CDR1 is ENHRY and CDR2 SYGVKD. The CDR3: CATSSASYEQYF. CDR3 nucleotide sequence: TGTGCCACCAGTTCTGCCTCCTACGAGCAGTACTTC.

This chain joins TRBV28 and TRBJ1-2, with D possibly TRBD1 on 5 matching bases. This CDR3 comprises 14 residues. Trimming removed 5 bases from V and 7 bases from J, with 17 bases in between. From germline, CDR1 is MDHEN and CDR2 SYDVKM. This CDR3 reads CASSLQIAGRGYTF. The CDR3 DNA reads TGTGCCAGCAGTCTACAGATCGCGGGACGTGGCTACACCTTC.

This chain uses TRBV9 with TRBJ2-2, with 9 bases matching TRBD2. The germline CDR1 and CDR2 sequences are SGDLS and YYNGEE. The CDR3 is 15 residues long. The ends lost 4 bases at V and 6 bases at J; junction bases unmatched: 7. CDR3 region: CASSRREGFSGELFF. For the CDR3, the DNA is TGTGCCAGCAGCCGGCGGGAGGGCTTCTCCGGGGAGCTGTTTTTT.

This chain uses TRBV28 with TRBJ1-1, with TRBD1 matching over 9 bases. J gave up 4 bases and V 2 bases, and 11 bases lay outside the gene matches. This CDR3 is 17 amino acids long. Per germline, CDR1 MDHEN and CDR2 SYDVKM. The CDR3: CASSLPPGQGLVTEAFF. CDR3 DNA: TGTGCCAGCAGTTTACCACCGGGACAGGGCCTAGTCACTGAAGCTTTCTTT.